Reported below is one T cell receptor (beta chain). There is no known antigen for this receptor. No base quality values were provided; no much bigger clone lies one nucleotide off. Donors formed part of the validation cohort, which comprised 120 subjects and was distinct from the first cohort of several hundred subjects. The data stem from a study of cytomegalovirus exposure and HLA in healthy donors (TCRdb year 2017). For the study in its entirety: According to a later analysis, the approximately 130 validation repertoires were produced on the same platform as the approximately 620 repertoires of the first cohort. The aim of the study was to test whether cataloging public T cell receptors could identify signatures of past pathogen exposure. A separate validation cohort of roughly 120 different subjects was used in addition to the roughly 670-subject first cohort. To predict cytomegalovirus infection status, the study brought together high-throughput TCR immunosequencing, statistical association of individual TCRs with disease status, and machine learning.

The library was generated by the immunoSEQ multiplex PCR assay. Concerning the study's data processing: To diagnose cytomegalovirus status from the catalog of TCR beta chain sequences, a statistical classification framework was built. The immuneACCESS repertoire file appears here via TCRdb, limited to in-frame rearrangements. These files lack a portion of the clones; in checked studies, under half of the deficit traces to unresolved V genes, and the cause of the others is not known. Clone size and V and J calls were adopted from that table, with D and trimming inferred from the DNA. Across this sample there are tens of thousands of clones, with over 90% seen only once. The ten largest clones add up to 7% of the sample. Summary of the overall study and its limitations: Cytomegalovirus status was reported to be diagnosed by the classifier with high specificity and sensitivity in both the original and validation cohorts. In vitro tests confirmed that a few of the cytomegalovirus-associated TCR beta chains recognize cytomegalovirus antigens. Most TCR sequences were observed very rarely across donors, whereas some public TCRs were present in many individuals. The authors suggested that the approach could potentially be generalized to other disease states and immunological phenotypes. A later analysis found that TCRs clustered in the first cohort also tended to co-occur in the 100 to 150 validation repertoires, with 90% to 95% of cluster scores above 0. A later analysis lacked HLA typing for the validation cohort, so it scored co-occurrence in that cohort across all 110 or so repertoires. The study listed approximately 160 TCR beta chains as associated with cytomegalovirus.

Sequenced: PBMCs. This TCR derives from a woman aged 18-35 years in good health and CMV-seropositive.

The DNA sequence is TGTGCCAGTAGTCAATCAGGGGCCAATCAGCCCCAGCATTTT. Protein translation: CASSQSGANQPQHF. The chain links TRBV19 with TRBJ1-5; matching of 6 bases hints at TRBD1 as the D gene. The germline V gene encodes CDR1 LNHDA and CDR2 SQIVND (reference sequence). The CDR3 runs 14 residues from the cysteine to the phenylalanine. Only the CDR3 portion is preserved as DNA: 42 bases, with reading frame beginning at the first base. Between the V and J ends, shortened by 5 bases and 3 bases respectively, the junction contains 11 bases.